The 8 T cell receptor beta chains below come from one sample, sequenced in a study of T cell clones after liver transplantation. This table comes from immunoSEQ multiplex PCR, and its TCRdb copy is limited to in-frame clones, with some not included. Counted here are 80,000 or so clones, 80% to 85% occurring once; the ten biggest clones make up around 0.45%. The specimen comprised CD4+ T cells from blood, sampled 46 months after liver transplant. The receptors were gathered from a human patient who received a liver transplant. Some T cells may arise from the graft donor.

The rearrangement uses TRBV4-2 and TRBJ1-1; 8 nucleotides match TRBD1. The CDR3 runs to 15 residues. The germline gives CDR1 LGHNA, CDR2 YNFKEQ. V shed 0 bases, J shed 5 bases, and the junction held 5 bases outside the gene matches. CDR3 nucleotide sequence: TGTGCCAGCAGCCAAGACAGGGGGCGCGGAACTGAAGCTTTCTTT. It yields the protein CASSQDRGRGTEAFF.

This sequence joins TRBV27 and TRBJ2-3; 9 bases line up with TRBD2. The CDR3 loop spans 23 amino acids. V gave up 3 bases and J gave up 1 base; unmatched junction bases: 26. The germline V gene has CDR1 MNHEY and CDR2 SMNVEV (reference sequence). CDR3 bases: TGTGCCAGCAGTTTTGGCTACTTAACAGGGTCGGGTAAGGGACTAGCCCGCACAGATACGCAGTATTTT. It translates to CASSFGYLTGSGKGLARTDTQYF.

This clone was observed a single time. The chain combines TRBV5-1 with TRBJ2-1, with D possibly matching TRBD1 (6 bases). The CDR3 spans 15 residues. With 2 bases removed from V and 6 bases from J, the gap between germline ends came to 15 bases. CDR1 and CDR2 (germline): SGHRS, YFSETQ. The CDR3 sequence: CASSLQGIGRNEQFF. The CDR3 nucleotides are TGCGCCAGCAGCTTACAGGGTATTGGACGCAATGAGCAGTTCTTC.

The chain couples TRBV30 to TRBJ2-1; the match to TRBD2 covers 9 bases. The CDR3 has 14 amino acids. Germline trimming cut 4 bases from V and 4 bases from J; bases unmatched to any gene: 5. In germline, CDR1 is GTSNPN, CDR2 SVGIG (reference sequence). CDR3: CAWTRLAVYNEQFF. The CDR3 DNA reads as TGTGCCTGGACCAGACTAGCGGTATACAATGAGCAGTTCTTC.

A single count supports this clone. The chain uses TRBV2 and TRBJ1-1; 7 bases are shared with TRBD1. Trimming took 6 bases from V and 6 from J; bases not matched to a gene: 7. Germline V CDR1 and CDR2: SNHLY, FYNNEI. This CDR3 is 13 amino acids long. CDR3 in DNA: TGTGCCAGCAGACTACAGGGGTTATCTGAAGCTTTCTTT. Its translation: CASRLQGLSEAFF.

The chain employs TRBV5-1 and TRBJ2-1; 7 bases fit TRBD2. Germline CDR1 is SGHRS and CDR2 is YFSETQ. V was clipped by 1 base and J by 1 base; unmatched bases: 5. This CDR3 spans 16 amino acids. The CDR3 DNA follows: TGCGCCAGCAGCTTGTTCGCGGGAGCTTCCTACAATGAGCAGTTCTTC. Translating gives CASSLFAGASYNEQFF. Drawing the rest from reference TRBV5-1 and TRBJ2-1, the complete variable domain is KAGVTQTPRYLIKTRGQQVTLSCSPISGHRSVSWYQQTPGQGLQFLFEYFSETQRNKGNFPGRFSGRQFSNSRSEMNVSTLELGDSALYLCASSLFAGASYNEQFFGPGTRLTVL.

This rearrangement joins TRBV11-2 to TRBJ2-7, with TRBD2 as a possible D gene (6 bases). The CDR3 runs 16 residues. V dropped 6 bases and J dropped 0 bases, with 18 bases sitting between them. Germline V gives CDR1 SGHAT, CDR2 FQNNGV. CDR3 DNA: TGTGCCAGCAGTTTACGAGGGACTGTAAGCTCCTACGAGCAGTACTTC. As protein: CASSLRGTVSSYEQYF. Variable domain in full (rest from reference TRBV11-2 and TRBJ2-7): EAGVAQSPRYKIIEKRQSVAFWCNPISGHATLYWYQQILGQGPKLLIQFQNNGVVDDSQLPKDRFSAERLKGVDSTLKIQPAKLEDSAVYLCASSLRGTVSSYEQYFGPGTRLTVT.

The chain carries TRBV15 and TRBJ1-2, with a weak D call TRBD1 (5 bases). The V end was cut by 0 bases, the J end by 7 bases, with 6 bases between. There are 12 residues in the CDR3. The germline CDR1 and CDR2 sequences are LNHNV and YYDKDF (reference sequence). The CDR3 region has the DNA TGTGCCACCAGCAGAGATGGGGGTGGCTACACCTTC. Translation: CATSRDGGGYTF.